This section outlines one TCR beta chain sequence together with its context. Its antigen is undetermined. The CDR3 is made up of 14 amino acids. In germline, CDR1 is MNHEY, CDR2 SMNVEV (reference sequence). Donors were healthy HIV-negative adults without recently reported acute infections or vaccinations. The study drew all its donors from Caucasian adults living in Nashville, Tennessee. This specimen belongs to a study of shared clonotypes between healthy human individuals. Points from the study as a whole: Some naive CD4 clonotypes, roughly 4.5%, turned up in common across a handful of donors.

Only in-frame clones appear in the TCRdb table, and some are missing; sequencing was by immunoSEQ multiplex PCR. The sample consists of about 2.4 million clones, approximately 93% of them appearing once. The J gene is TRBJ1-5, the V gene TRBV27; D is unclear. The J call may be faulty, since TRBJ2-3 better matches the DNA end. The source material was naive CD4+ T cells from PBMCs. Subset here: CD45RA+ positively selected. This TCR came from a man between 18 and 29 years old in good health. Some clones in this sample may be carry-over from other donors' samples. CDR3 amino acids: CASSSGRSNQPQYF. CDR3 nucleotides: TGTGCCAGCAGTTCCGGCAGGAGCAATCAGCCCCAGTATTTT.